A single sample is the source of the 28 T cell receptor beta chains below, sequenced in a study of T cells after yellow fever vaccination. TCRdb ran MiXCR on the 5' RACE reads and lists one entry per CDR3 protein. Of about 330,000 distinct CDR3 sequences in the sample, 6.8% were seen once. Sequenced here: PBMCs, sampled about 49 days after the first yellow fever vaccination. The receptors were gathered from a man between 18 and 35 years old who received the YFV17D yellow fever vaccine.

This clonotype was detected ten times or more. CDR3 nucleotide sequence: TGTGCCAGCAGCTTTCCTCAGGGGGGGCTAACCGACAATGAGCAGTTCTTC. Protein: CASSFPQGGLTDNEQFF. J is TRBJ2-1 and V is TRBV7-2; D might be TRBD1 or TRBD2, each matching 7 bases. The CDR3 runs 17 residues. Between the trimmed V and J ends, which lost 3 bases and 5 bases, there was a span of 20 bases. Germline V gene lookup returns CDR1 SGHTA and CDR2 FQGNSA.

V gene TRBV6-2 or TRBV6-3 combines with J gene TRBJ2-7; 9 bases are shared with TRBD2. V lost 6 bases, J lost 4 bases, and 19 bases stayed unmatched. The CDR3 length is 18 residues. CDR1 MNHEY and CDR2 SVGEGT come from the germline V gene. Written as DNA, the CDR3 is TGTGCCAGCAGCCGAATTAGCGGGGGCGCCCCCAGACCTTACGAGCAGTACGTC. It encodes CASSRISGGAPRPYEQYV.

This clonotype was found a few times. The chain links TRBV7-9 to TRBJ1-6; D is undetermined. The CDR3 sequence is 11 residues long. Trimming took 3 bases from V and 12 from J, leaving 6 bases between them. Germline lookup yields CDR1 SEHNR and CDR2 FQNEAQ (reference sequence). The CDR3 DNA sequence: TGTGCCAGCAGCTTTGCGGAACCCCTCCACTTT. Encoded protein: CASSFAEPLHF.

Only a few counts were recorded for this clonotype. The gene calls are TRBV20-1 and TRBJ2-7; 10 bases fit TRBD1. This CDR3 comprises 15 residues. The V and J ends lost 0 bases and 3 bases, in that order; junction bases with no gene match: 5. CDR1 DFQATT and CDR2 SNEGSKA come from the germline V gene (reference sequence). CDR3 sequence reads: CSARDRQGAFYEQYF. The CDR3 DNA follows: TGCAGTGCTAGAGACCGACAGGGGGCTTTCTACGAGCAGTACTTC.

The table lists this clonotype with a few counts. The chain carries TRBV27 and TRBJ2-1, with D possibly being TRBD1 (6 bases). The CDR3 length is 13 residues. Germline V lookup: CDR1 MNHEY, CDR2 SMNVEV (reference sequence). Trimming took off 4 bases at V and 10 bases at J, with 14 bases between the two ends. The DNA of the CDR3 is TGTGCCAGCAGTTCACTCCAGGGGAGCGAGCAGTTCTTC. Translated, it gives CASSSLQGSEQFF.

The chain employs TRBV5-4 and TRBJ1-2, with D possibly TRBD1 on 5 matching bases. The CDR3 covers 16 residues. Trimming pared 1 base from V and 7 bases from J, leaving 20 bases between. The germline gives CDR1 SGHNT, CDR2 YYREEE (reference sequence). Here the CDR3 reads CASSLIGGSRASGYTF. Written as DNA, the CDR3 is TGTGCCAGCAGCTTGATCGGCGGCAGCAGGGCGAGTGGCTACACCTTC.

This clonotype was observed many times. The chain has TRBV28 and TRBJ1-5, with 7 bases that match TRBD1. Germline V gene lookup returns CDR1 MDHEN and CDR2 SYDVKM. The CDR3 is 19 residues long. V dropped 5 bases and J dropped 4; count of bases not matched to a gene: 20. The CDR3 DNA follows: TGTGCCAGCAGTCTCGAAGGTCGTTGGGGACAGCCACTAAATCAGCCCCAGCATTTT. Translating gives CASSLEGRWGQPLNQPQHF.

This clonotype was detected only a few times. The genes are TRBV7-3 and TRBJ2-3, with TRBD2 matching 7 bases. CDR3 length: 16 residues. V dropped 5 bases and J dropped 4; count of bases not matched to a gene: 12. Germline values: CDR1 SGHTA, CDR2 FQGTGA. CDR3 sequence (DNA): TGTGCCAGCAGCAGCGGGGTTACGGGGGGTGCAGATACGCAGTATTTT. This sequence encodes CASSSGVTGGADTQYF. The variable domain in full, with the rest retrieved from reference TRBV7-3 and TRBJ2-3, is GAGVSQTPSNKVTEKGKYVELRCDPISGHTALYWYRQSLGQGPEFLIYFQGTGAADDSGLPNDRFFAVRPEGSVSTLKIQRTERGDSAVYLCASSSGVTGGADTQYFGPGTRLTVL.

The chain uses TRBV2 and TRBJ2-1, with TRBD2 matching 10 bases. Per the germline V gene, CDR1 is SNHLY and CDR2 is FYNNEI. After removal of 4 bases from V and 0 bases from J, the junction contained 9 bases not matched to a gene. The CDR3 runs 18 residues. This CDR3 reads CASSGTSGERSSYNEQFF. The DNA of the CDR3 is TGTGCCAGCAGTGGGACTAGCGGAGAAAGAAGCTCCTACAATGAGCAGTTCTTC. The entire variable domain, with the rest obtained from reference TRBV2 and TRBJ2-1, is as follows: EPEVTQTPSHQVTQMGQEVILRCVPISNHLYFYWYRQILGQKVEFLVSFYNNEISEKSEIFDDQFSVERPDGSNFTLKIRSTKLEDSAMYFCASSGTSGERSSYNEQFFGPGTRLTVL.

The chain combines TRBV4-1 with TRBJ2-1; D might be TRBD2 (5 bases). The CDR3 extends over 14 amino acids. V lost 2 bases to trimming and J lost 5 bases, with 10 bases between them. Germline CDR1 reads MGHRA; CDR2 reads YSYEKL. CDR3 nucleotide sequence: TGCGCCAGCAGCCAACGCTGGACTGACAATGAGCAGTTCTTC. This gives the protein CASSQRWTDNEQFF.

This clonotype turned up a few times. The chain recombines TRBV6-2 or TRBV6-3 with TRBJ2-5; no clear D. Trimming took off 5 bases at V and 2 bases at J, with 9 bases between the two ends. The CDR3 runs to 13 residues. Germline values: CDR1 MNHEY, CDR2 SVGEGT. The CDR3 spells CASSLMRQETQYF. The CDR3 nucleotides read TGTGCCAGCAGTCTAATGCGACAAGAGACCCAGTACTTC.

At least ten counts were recorded for this clonotype. The J gene is TRBJ1-5, the V gene TRBV10-1, with D uncertain. V lost 6 bases and J lost 3, with 9 bases in between. The CDR3 runs to 13 residues. Germline-derived CDR1 and CDR2 are WNHNN and SYGVQD (reference sequence). The CDR3, as DNA: TGCGCCAGCAGCCCCGGGCCCAATCAGCCCCAGCATTTT. It translates to CASSPGPNQPQHF.

The CDR3 nucleotides are TGTGCCAGCAGTTACCCAGACAGGGTCACCGGGGAGCTGTTTTTT. Protein product: CASSYPDRVTGELFF. The chain employs TRBV6-2 or TRBV6-3 and TRBJ2-2; the match to TRBD1 covers 7 bases. From germline, CDR1 is MNHEY and CDR2 SVGEGT. V was clipped by 2 bases and J by 4 bases; unmatched bases: 4. This CDR3 spans 15 amino acids.

Regarding this clonotype: The CDR3 end shows no conserved phenylalanine or tryptophan, and so a read error is likely. The chain recombines TRBV12-3 or TRBV12-4 with TRBJ2-7, with TRBD2 matching over 7 bases. CDR3 length: 15 residues. V lost 4 bases, J lost 2 bases, and 8 bases stayed unmatched. The DNA of the CDR3 is TGTGCCAGCAGTTCCTATCTCCGGGGGGCCTACGAGCAGTACTCC. Its translation is CASSSYLRGAYEQYS.

This clonotype was observed a handful of times. The chain is built from TRBV12-3 or TRBV12-4 and TRBJ1-1, with D tentatively TRBD1 (5 bases). The CDR3 loop spans 13 amino acids. V shed 2 bases and J shed 7 bases, with 11 bases lying between them. In DNA, the CDR3 is TGTGCCAGCAGTTTATCCGACAGTCGTGAAGCTTTCTTT. It specifies CASSLSDSREAFF.

This clonotype occurred a few times. This sequence joins TRBV7-9 and TRBJ1-1; D remains unclear. With 1 base removed from V and 8 bases from J, the gap between germline ends came to 14 bases. The germline gives CDR1 SEHNR, CDR2 FQNEAQ (reference sequence). This CDR3 has 14 residues. CDR3 nucleotides: TGTGCCAGCAGCTTAGAGGGATCCGCCTTGGAAGCTTTCTTT. Translated, it gives CASSLEGSALEAFF.

This clonotype was counted ten times or more. The chain uses TRBV7-9 and TRBJ1-1, with D unclear. CDR3 length equals 11 residues. V was clipped by 3 bases and J by 3 bases, with 2 bases between them. CDR1 and CDR2 (germline): SEHNR, FQNEAQ (reference sequence). CDR3: CASSLDTEAFF. CDR3 bases: TGTGCCAGCAGCTTGGACACTGAAGCTTTCTTT. Combining the CDR3 with reference TRBV7-9 and TRBJ1-1 gives the whole variable domain DTGVSQNPRHKITKRGQNVTFRCDPISEHNRLYWYRQTLGQGPEFLTYFQNEAQLEKSRLLSDRFSAERPKGSFSTLEIQRTEQGDSAMYLCASSLDTEAFFGQGTRLTVV.

This clonotype was seen a handful of times. V usage is TRBV29-1 and J usage is TRBJ2-5; 8 positions match TRBD1. Unmatched junction bases numbered 4, after V lost 6 bases and J lost 1 base. The CDR3 runs to 13 residues. CDR1 is SQVTM and CDR2 is ANQGSEA in the germline V gene. The CDR3 sequence: CSVETGAQETQYF. For the CDR3, the DNA is TGCAGCGTAGAGACAGGGGCCCAAGAGACCCAGTACTTC.

In its sample, this clonotype was seen a few times. The chain combines TRBV6-1 with TRBJ2-2, with D maybe TRBD2 (5 bases). The V end lost 7 bases, the J end lost 2 bases, and 14 bases lay between the germline ends. The CDR3 loop spans 15 amino acids. CDR1 and CDR2 from the germline V gene are MNHNS and SASEGT. CDR3 sequence (DNA): TGTGCCAGCAAACCCCCGGGGATAAACACCGGGGAGCTGTTTTTT. It specifies CASKPPGINTGELFF.

Ten or more counts support this clonotype. V is TRBV14 and J is TRBJ2-7; the D gene is possibly TRBD1 (6 bases). CDR3 size: 14 residues. V gave up 1 base and J gave up 4 bases, with 11 bases separating them. CDR1 SGHDN and CDR2 FVKESK come from the germline V gene. CDR3 region: CASSQAGDGYEQYV. Written as DNA, the CDR3 is TGTGCCAGCAGCCAAGCAGGGGATGGGTACGAGCAGTACGTC.

At least ten counts were recorded for this clonotype. This chain uses TRBV29-1 with TRBJ2-1; 8 bases are shared with TRBD1. V lost 7 bases to trimming and J lost 5 bases; unmatched junction nucleotides: 22. The germline gives CDR1 SQVTM, CDR2 ANQGSEA. The CDR3 has 18 amino acids. CDR3 bases: TGCAGCGCCAAGGGAAGGAGCTCGACAGGGGATTTCGACAATGAGCAGTTCTTC. It translates to CSAKGRSSTGDFDNEQFF.

The CDR3: CASSEGFYNSPLHF. CDR3 sequence (DNA): TGTGCCAGCAGTGAGGGTTTCTATAATTCACCCCTCCACTTT. The chain has TRBV27 and TRBJ1-6; D unclear. V was trimmed by 5 bases and J by 3 bases, leaving 8 bases between them. This CDR3 spans 14 amino acids. Germline V lookup: CDR1 MNHEY, CDR2 SMNVEV (reference sequence).

This clonotype was recorded at least ten times. This chain connects TRBV20-1 to TRBJ1-1, with D possibly matching TRBD1 (6 bases). Trimming stripped 6 bases from V and 4 bases from J, with 18 bases between. The length of the CDR3 is 14 residues. In germline, CDR1 is DFQATT, CDR2 SNEGSKA (reference sequence). This CDR3 reads CSATPPGARTEAFF. For the CDR3, the DNA is TGCAGTGCCACTCCTCCGGGGGCTCGCACTGAAGCTTTCTTT.

This clonotype has more than one count but fewer than ten. This rearrangement joins TRBV5-1 to TRBJ2-5; 7 nucleotides align to TRBD1. Germline CDR1 SGHRS, CDR2 YFSETQ. The ends lost 2 bases at V and 6 bases at J; junction bases unmatched: 7. The CDR3 spans 14 residues. DNA of the CDR3: TGCGCCAGCAGCTTAGTCACAGGGGAGCAGACCCAGTACTTC. Protein product: CASSLVTGEQTQYF.

This clonotype was recorded a few times. The chain has TRBV9 and TRBJ1-2; D is undetermined. The V end was cut by 0 bases, the J end by 1 base, with 10 bases between. The CDR3 sequence is 15 residues long. Germline CDR1 reads SGDLS; CDR2 reads YYNGEE. The chain's CDR3 is CASSVGGVNNYGYTF. CDR3 coding DNA: TGTGCCAGCAGCGTAGGGGGTGTCAATAACTATGGCTACACCTTC.

This clonotype showed up just a few times. The chain is built from TRBV19 and TRBJ2-2, with 9 nucleotides matching TRBD1. Per the germline V gene, CDR1 is LNHDA and CDR2 is SQIVND (reference sequence). This CDR3 contains 16 residues. With 5 bases clipped from V and 5 bases from J, the junction kept 9 bases outside the gene matches. CDR3 protein: CASSGTGGLGTGELFF. DNA of the CDR3: TGTGCCAGTAGTGGTACAGGGGGCCTAGGGACCGGGGAGCTGTTTTTT. Complete variable domain (other parts from reference TRBV19 and TRBJ2-2): DGGITQSPKYLFRKEGQNVTLSCEQNLNHDAMYWYRQDPGQGLRLIYYSQIVNDFQKGDIAEGYSVSREKKESFPLTVTSAQKNPTAFYLCASSGTGGLGTGELFFGEGSRLTVL.

The chain joins TRBV6-4 to TRBJ2-7; possible D gene TRBD2, 5 bases. Germline V gene data show CDR1 as MRHNA and CDR2 as SNTAGT. The length of the CDR3 is 13 residues. The V and J ends lost 0 bases and 9 bases respectively, with 12 bases between them. The CDR3, as DNA: TGTGCCAGCAGTGACTCGGCACCCGAGGGGCAGTACTTC. It is translated as CASSDSAPEGQYF.

This clonotype was seen repeatedly, ten times or more. The V gene is TRBV7-3, the J gene TRBJ2-1, with 16 bases lining up with TRBD2. This CDR3 comprises 16 residues. Germline-derived CDR1 and CDR2 are SGHTA and FQGTGA. The V segment lost 5 bases and the J segment 5 bases; nucleotides outside the gene matches: 3. CDR3 coding DNA: TGTGCCAGCAGCCTGGGACTAGCGGGGGGGAACAATGAGCAGTTCTTC. Protein: CASSLGLAGGNNEQFF. Using reference TRBV7-3 and TRBJ2-1 for the parts outside the CDR3, the full variable domain is GAGVSQTPSNKVTEKGKYVELRCDPISGHTALYWYRQSLGQGPEFLIYFQGTGAADDSGLPNDRFFAVRPEGSVSTLKIQRTERGDSAVYLCASSLGLAGGNNEQFFGPGTRLTVL.